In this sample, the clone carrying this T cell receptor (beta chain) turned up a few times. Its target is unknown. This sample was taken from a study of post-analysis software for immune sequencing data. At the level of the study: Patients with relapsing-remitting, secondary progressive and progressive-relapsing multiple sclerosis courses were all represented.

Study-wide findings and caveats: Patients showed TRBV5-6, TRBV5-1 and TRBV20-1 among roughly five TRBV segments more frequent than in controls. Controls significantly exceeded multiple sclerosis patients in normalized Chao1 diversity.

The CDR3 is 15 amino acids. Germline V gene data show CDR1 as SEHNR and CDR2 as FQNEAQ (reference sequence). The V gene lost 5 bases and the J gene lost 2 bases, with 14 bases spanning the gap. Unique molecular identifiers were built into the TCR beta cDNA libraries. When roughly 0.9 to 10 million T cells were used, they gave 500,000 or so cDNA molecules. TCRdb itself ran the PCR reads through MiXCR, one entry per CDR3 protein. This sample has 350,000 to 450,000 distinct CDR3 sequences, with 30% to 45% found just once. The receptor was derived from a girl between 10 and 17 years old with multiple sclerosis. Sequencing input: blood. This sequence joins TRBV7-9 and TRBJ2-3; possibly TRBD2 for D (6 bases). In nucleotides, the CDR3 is TGTGCCAGCAGCCCACTCGGGGGAGACACAGATACGCAGTATTTT. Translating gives CASSPLGGDTDTQYF.